This T cell receptor beta chain was sequenced for a study of identical twins. Germline CDR1 is DFQATT and CDR2 is SNEGSKA (reference sequence). The CDR3 contains 15 residues. Trimming stripped 3 bases from V and 0 bases from J, with 12 bases between. Addition of a universal primer site occurred through template switching, and cDNA carried unique molecular identifiers. Using its own MiXCR run on the 5' RACE reads, TCRdb lists one record per CDR3 protein. The sample records some 500,000 distinct CDR3 sequences, roughly 21% being singletons. Ten or more counts support this clonotype. The same data also went into a second study, on T cells expressing NK-cell markers. As that study records: Seven donors tested HCMV-seropositive and one tested seronegative among the eight sequenced.

Sequenced input: CD4+ T cells sorted from blood. This rearrangement joins TRBV20-1 to TRBJ2-1; D unclear. This clonotype was sampled from a woman aged 18-29 years in good health. CDR3 sequence reads: CSASPRLSSYNEQFF. CDR3 DNA sequence: TGCAGTGCTAGTCCCCGGCTTAGCTCCTACAATGAGCAGTTCTTC.